Included here is one T cell receptor beta chain sequence, with context. Blood CD8+ and CD4+ T cells underwent high-throughput TCR beta sequencing. This sample was taken from a study of CD8 T cells in Susac syndrome. Trimming shortened V by 0 bases and J by 15 bases, and 15 bases separated the two germline ends. The V gene's germline CDR1 is SGHAT and CDR2 FQDESV (reference sequence). This CDR3 has 13 residues. RNA totalling about 0.45 to 1 ug underwent reverse transcription with random hexamers. TCRdb fed the immunoSEQ multiplex PCR reads into MiXCR, producing one record per CDR3 protein. The top ten hold 0.09% to 0.1% of the sample, which has over 150,000 distinct CDR3 sequences, just under 95% seen once.

The TCR was taken from a human donor with Susac syndrome. The specimen sequenced was CD4+ T cells from PBMCs. The genes are TRBV11-1 and TRBJ2-1; maybe TRBD2 (6 bases). CDR3 in DNA: TGTGCCAGCAGCTTAGCGGGACTTCCGAAGAGGTTCTTC. Translated, it gives CASSLAGLPKRFF.